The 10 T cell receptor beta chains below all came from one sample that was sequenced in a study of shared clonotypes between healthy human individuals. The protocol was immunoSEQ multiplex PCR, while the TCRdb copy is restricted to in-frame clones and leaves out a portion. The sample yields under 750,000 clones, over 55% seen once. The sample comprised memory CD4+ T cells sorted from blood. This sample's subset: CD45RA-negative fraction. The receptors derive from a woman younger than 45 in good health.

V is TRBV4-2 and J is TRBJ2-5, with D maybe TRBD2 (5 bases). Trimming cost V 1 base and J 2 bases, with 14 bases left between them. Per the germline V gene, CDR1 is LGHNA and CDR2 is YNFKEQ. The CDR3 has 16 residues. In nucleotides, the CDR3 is TGTGCCAGCAGCCAAGTGGAGATGGGAGTTCAAGAGACCCAGTACTTC. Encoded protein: CASSQVEMGVQETQYF.

Written as DNA, the CDR3 is TGCAGCGTTATGTCAGGAGGTATGAGTGAGCAGTACTTC. It is translated as CSVMSGGMSEQYF. The V gene is TRBV29-1, the J gene TRBJ2-7; maybe TRBD2 (5 bases). The CDR3 has 13 residues. V lost 5 bases, J lost 7 bases, and 18 bases lay in between. Germline V gives CDR1 SQVTM, CDR2 ANQGSEA.

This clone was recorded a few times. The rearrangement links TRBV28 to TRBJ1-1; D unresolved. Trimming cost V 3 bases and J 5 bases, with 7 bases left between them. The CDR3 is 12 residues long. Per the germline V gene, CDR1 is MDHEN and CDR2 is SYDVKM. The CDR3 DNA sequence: TGTGCCAGCAGTTTGTTGGTTACTGAAGCTTTCTTT. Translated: CASSLLVTEAFF.

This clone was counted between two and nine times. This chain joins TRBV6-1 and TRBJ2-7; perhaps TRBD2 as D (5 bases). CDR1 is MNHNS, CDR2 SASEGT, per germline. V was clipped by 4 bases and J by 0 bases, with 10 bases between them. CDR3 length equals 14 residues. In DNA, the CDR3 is TGTGCCAGCAGTGGAAAGCGGAACTCCTACGAGCAGTACTTC. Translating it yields CASSGKRNSYEQYF.

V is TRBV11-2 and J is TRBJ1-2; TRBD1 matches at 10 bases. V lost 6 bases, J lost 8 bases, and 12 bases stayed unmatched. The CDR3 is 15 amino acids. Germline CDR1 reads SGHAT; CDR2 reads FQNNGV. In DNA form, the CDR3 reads TGTGCCAGCAGTTCCTTAGACAGGGGGCGGTGGGGCTACACCTTC. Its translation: CASSSLDRGRWGYTF.

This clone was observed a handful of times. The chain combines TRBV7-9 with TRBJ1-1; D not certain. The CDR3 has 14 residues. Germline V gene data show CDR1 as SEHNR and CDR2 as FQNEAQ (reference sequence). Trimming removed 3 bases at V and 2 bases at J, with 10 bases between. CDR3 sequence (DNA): TGTGCCAGCAGCTTGGACCAGACCAACACTGAAGCTTTCTTT. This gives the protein CASSLDQTNTEAFF.

CDR3 DNA sequence: TGTGCCAGCAGTGGTAGACTAGCGGGAGCCGTAAACGAGCAGTACTTC. It yields the protein CASSGRLAGAVNEQYF. This chain connects TRBV6-1 to TRBJ2-7; 12 nucleotides agree with TRBD2. This CDR3 is 16 amino acids long. CDR1 and CDR2 from the germline V gene are MNHNS and SASEGT. Trimming at V came to 4 bases and at J to 5 bases, leaving 9 bases not matched to a gene.

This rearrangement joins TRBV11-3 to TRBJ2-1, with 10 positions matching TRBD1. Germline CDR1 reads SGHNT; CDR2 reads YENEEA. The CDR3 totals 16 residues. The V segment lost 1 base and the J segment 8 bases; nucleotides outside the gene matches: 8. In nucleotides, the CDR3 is TGTGCCAGCAGCTTAGGGGTGGGACAGGGGATGCATGAGCAGTTCTTC. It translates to CASSLGVGQGMHEQFF. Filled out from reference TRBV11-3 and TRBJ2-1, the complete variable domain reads EAGVVQSPRYKIIEKKQPVAFWCNPISGHNTLYWYLQNLGQGPELLIRYENEEAVDDSQLPKDRFSAERLKGVDSTLKIQPAELGDSAVYLCASSLGVGQGMHEQFFGPGTRLTVL.

CDR3 bases: TGTGCCACCAGCAGAGATAAGCTTGGAAACATTCAGTACTTC. This gives the protein CATSRDKLGNIQYF. V is TRBV15 and J is TRBJ2-4; D not resolved. This CDR3 region has 14 residues. V gave up 0 bases and J gave up 6 bases, with 9 bases separating them. Per germline, CDR1 LNHNV and CDR2 YYDKDF (reference sequence).

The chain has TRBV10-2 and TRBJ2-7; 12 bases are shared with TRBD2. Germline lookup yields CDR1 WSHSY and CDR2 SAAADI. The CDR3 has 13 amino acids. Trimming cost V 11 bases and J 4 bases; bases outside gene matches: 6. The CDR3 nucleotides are TGCGCCGCCCAACTAGCGGGAGGATACGAGCAGTACTTC. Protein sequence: CAAQLAGGYEQYF.